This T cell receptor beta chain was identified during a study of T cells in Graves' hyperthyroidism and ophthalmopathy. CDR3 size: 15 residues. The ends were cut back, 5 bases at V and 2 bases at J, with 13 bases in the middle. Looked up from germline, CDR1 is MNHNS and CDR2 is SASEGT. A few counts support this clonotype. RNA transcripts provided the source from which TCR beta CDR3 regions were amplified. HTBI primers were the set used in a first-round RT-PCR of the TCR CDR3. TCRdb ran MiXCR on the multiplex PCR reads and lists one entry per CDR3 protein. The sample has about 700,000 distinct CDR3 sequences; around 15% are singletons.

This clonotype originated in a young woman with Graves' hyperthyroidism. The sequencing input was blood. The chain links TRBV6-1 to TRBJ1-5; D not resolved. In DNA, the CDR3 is TGTGCCAGCAGTCCAGCGATCTTTGGCAATCAGCCCCAGCATTTT. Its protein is CASSPAIFGNQPQHF.